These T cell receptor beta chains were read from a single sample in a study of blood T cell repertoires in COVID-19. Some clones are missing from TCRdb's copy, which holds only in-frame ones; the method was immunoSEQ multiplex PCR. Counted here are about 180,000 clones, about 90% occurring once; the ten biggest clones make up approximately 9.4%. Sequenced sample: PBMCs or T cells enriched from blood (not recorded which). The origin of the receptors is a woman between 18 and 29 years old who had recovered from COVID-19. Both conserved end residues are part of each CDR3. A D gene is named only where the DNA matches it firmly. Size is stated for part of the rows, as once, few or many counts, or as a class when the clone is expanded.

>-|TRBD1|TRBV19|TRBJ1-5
CASTDRGRAGGNQPQHF
TGTGCCAGTACTGACAGGGGCCGCGCGGGAGGCAATCAGCCCCAGCATTTT
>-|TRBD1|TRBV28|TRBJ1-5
CASRQGLSNQPQHF
TGTGCCAGCCGACAGGGTTTGAGCAATCAGCCCCAGCATTTT
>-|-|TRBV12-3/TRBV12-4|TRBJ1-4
CASSRVNEKLFF
TGTGCCAGCAGTCGGGTTAATGAAAAACTGTTTTTT
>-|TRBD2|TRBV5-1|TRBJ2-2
CASSLSGTNTGELFF
TGCGCCAGCAGCTTAAGCGGGACGAACACCGGGGAGCTGTTTTTT
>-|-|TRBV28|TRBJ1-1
CASSKPDRNTEAFF
TGTGCCAGCAGTAAGCCGGACAGGAACACTGAAGCTTTCTTT
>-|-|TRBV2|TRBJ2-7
CASGSYGDYEQYF
TGTGCCAGCGGTTCCTACGGAGACTACGAGCAGTACTTC
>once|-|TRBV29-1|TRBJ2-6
CSVEALGRDNVLTF
TGCAGCGTTGAGGCCCTTGGCAGGGACAACGTCCTGACTTTC
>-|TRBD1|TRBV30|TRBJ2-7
CAWRKGAGLNYEQYF
TGTGCCTGGAGGAAGGGGGCCGGGCTAAACTACGAGCAGTACTTC
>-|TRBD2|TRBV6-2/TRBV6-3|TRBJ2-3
CASSYLARGLAGGSTDTQYF
TGTGCCAGCAGTTACTTGGCTCGCGGTCTAGCGGGGGGAAGCACAGATACGCAGTATTTT
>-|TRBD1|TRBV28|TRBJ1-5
CASRGTGVNSQPQHF
TGTGCCAGCAGAGGAACAGGGGTTAATAGCCAGCCCCAGCATTTT
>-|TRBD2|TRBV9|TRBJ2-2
CASSVAAGGPTGELFF
TGTGCCAGCAGCGTAGCGGCGGGAGGCCCCACCGGGGAGCTGTTTTTT
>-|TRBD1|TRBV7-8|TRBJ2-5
CASSHRPETGDETQYF
TGTGCCAGCAGCCATAGGCCCGAGACAGGGGACGAGACCCAGTACTTC
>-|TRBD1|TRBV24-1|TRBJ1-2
CATRGQGADGYTF
TGTGCCACCCGGGGACAGGGGGCTGATGGCTACACCTTC
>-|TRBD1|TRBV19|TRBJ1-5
CASSVEKDRGYSNQPQHF
TGTGCCAGTAGTGTAGAGAAGGACAGGGGATATAGCAATCAGCCCCAGCATTTT
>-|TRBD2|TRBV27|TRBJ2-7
CASSPSGRGGGYEQYF
TGTGCCAGCAGTCCATCGGGGCGGGGGGGCGGTTACGAGCAGTACTTC
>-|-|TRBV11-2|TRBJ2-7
CASSWTVENEQYF
TGTGCCAGCAGCTGGACTGTCGAGAACGAGCAGTACTTC
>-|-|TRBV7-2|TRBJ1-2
CASSLETELYYGYTF
TGTGCCAGCAGCTTAGAAACAGAGCTGTATTATGGCTACACCTTC
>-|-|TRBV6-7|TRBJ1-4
CAASRGFATNEKLFF
TGTGCCGCGTCCCGAGGGTTCGCAACTAATGAAAAACTGTTTTTT
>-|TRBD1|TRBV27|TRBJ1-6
CASRELTGGNSPLHF
TGTGCCAGCAGGGAACTGACAGGGGGCAATTCACCCCTCCACTTT
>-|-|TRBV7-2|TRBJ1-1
CASSLGGVNTEAFF
TGTGCCAGCAGCTTAGGGGGAGTGAACACTGAAGCTTTCTTT
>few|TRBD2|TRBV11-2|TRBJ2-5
CASSNRPPSGGRGETQYF
TGTGCCAGCAGCAATCGGCCCCCCAGCGGGGGGAGGGGAGAGACCCAGTACTTC
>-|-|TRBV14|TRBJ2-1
CASSHVGGRSYNEQFF
TGTGCCAGCAGCCACGTCGGCGGGCGTTCCTACAATGAGCAGTTCTTC
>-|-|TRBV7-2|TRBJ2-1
CASSLAGLSSYNEQFF
TGTGCCAGCAGCTTGGCAGGACTCAGCTCCTACAATGAGCAGTTCTTC
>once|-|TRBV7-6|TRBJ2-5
CASSPQETQYF
TGTGCCAGCAGCCCACAAGAGACCCAGTACTTC
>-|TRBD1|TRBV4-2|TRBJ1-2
CASSPQTTGVNAGYTF
TGTGCCAGCAGCCCACAAACAACAGGGGTAAACGCTGGCTACACCTTC
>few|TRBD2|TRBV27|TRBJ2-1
CASSLRRGLAYNEQFF
TGTGCCAGCAGTTTACGGCGCGGACTAGCCTACAATGAGCAGTTCTTC
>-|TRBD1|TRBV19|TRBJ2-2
CASRQRQGDYTGELFF
TGTGCCAGTAGACAAAGACAGGGGGACTACACCGGGGAGCTGTTTTTT
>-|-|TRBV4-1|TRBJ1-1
CASSPQDGGQGDGAFF
TGCGCCAGCAGCCCGCAAGATGGGGGCCAAGGGGATGGAGCTTTCTTT
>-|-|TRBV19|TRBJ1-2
CASRDRWGYTF
TGTGCCAGTAGGGACAGATGGGGCTACACCTTC
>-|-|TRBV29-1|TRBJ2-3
CSVDGEVGSDTQYF
TGCAGCGTTGATGGGGAGGTGGGGTCGGATACGCAGTATTTT
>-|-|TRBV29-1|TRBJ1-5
CSVVIDGDQPQHF
TGCAGCGTTGTTATTGACGGAGATCAGCCCCAGCATTTT
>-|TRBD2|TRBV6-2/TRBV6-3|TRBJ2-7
CASSLSGGTYEQYF
TGTGCCAGCAGCCTTAGCGGGGGGACCTACGAGCAGTACTTC
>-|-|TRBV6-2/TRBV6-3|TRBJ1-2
CASSLQDNYGYTF
TGTGCCAGCAGCCTACAGGATAACTATGGCTACACCTTC
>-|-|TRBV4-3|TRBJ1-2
CASSQKGGQSYGYTF
TGCGCCAGCAGCCAAAAAGGCGGACAATCCTATGGCTACACCTTC
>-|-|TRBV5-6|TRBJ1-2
CASSRIGVYGYTF
TGTGCCAGCAGCCGTATCGGGGTCTATGGCTACACCTTC
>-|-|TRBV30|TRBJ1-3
CAWSYDRRGNTIYF
TGTGCCTGGAGTTACGACAGGAGGGGAAACACCATATATTTT
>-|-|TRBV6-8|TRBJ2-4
CASSYETVSKNIQYF
TGTGCCAGCAGTTATGAGACAGTCTCCAAAAACATTCAGTACTTC
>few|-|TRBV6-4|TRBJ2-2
CASSDRGTGELFF
TGTGCCAGCAGTGACAGGGGCACCGGGGAGCTGTTTTTT
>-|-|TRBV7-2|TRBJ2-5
CASSPLETQYF
TGTGCCAGCAGCCCCCTGGAGACCCAGTACTTC
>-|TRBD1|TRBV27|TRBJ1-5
CASSVNRGNQPQHF
TGTGCCAGCAGTGTCAACAGGGGGAATCAGCCCCAGCATTTT
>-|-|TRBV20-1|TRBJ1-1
CEAGANTEAFF
TGCGAAGCGGGGGCGAACACTGAAGCTTTCTTT
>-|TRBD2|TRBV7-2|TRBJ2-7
CASSLELAGAFEQYF
TGTGCCAGCAGCTTAGAACTAGCGGGTGCCTTCGAGCAGTACTTC
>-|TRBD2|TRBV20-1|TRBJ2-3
CSASPAGITDTQYF
TGCAGTGCTAGTCCAGCGGGAATCACAGATACGCAGTATTTT
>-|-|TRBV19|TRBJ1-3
CASSISRNSGNTIYF
TGTGCCAGTAGTATCTCGAGGAACTCTGGAAACACCATATATTTT
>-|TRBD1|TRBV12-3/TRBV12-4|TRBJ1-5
CASSPNERQGRHF
TGTGCCAGCAGTCCCAATGAAAGACAGGGGAGGCATTTT